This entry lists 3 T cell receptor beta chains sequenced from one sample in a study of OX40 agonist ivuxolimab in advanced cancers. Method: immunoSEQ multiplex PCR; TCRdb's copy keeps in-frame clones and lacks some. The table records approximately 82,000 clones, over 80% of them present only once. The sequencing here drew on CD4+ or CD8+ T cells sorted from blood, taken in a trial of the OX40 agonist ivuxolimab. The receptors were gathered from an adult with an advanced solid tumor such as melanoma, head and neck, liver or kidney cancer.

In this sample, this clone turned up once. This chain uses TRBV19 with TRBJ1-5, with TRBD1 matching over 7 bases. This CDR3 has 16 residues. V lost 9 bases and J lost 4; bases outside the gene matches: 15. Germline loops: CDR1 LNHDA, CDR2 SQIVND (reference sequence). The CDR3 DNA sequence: TGTGCCAGCAGCTCGACAGGGCAGCTGGGTAATCAGCCCCAGCATTTT. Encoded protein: CASSSTGQLGNQPQHF.

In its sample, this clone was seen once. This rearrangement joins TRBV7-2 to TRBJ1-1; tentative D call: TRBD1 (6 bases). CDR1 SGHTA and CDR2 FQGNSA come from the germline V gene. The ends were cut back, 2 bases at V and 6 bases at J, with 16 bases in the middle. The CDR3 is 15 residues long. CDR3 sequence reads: CASSLTQGSAAEAFF. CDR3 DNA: TGTGCCAGCAGCTTAACGCAGGGGTCGGCGGCTGAAGCTTTCTTT.

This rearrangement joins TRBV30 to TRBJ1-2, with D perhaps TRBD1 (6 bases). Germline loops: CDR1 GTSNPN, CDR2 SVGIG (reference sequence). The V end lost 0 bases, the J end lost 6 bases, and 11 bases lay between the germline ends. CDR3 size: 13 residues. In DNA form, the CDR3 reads TGTGCCTGGAGTGTGCAGGGGTACGATGGCTACACCTTC. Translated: CAWSVQGYDGYTF.